These 32 T cell receptor beta chains share one sample of origin, sequenced in a study of blood T cell repertoires in COVID-19. Clones were sequenced by immunoSEQ multiplex PCR, and TCRdb holds only the in-frame ones, with some missing. The sample includes approximately 220,000 clones, roughly 80% of them seen just once. The specimen was peripheral blood. Receptor source: a woman aged 80 or older with acute or convalescent COVID-19.

This rearrangement joins TRBV28 to TRBJ2-1; 15 positions match TRBD2. Germline assignment: CDR1 MDHEN and CDR2 SYDVKM. V was pared by 8 bases and J by 9 bases, with 8 bases of the junction left unmatched. This CDR3 has 15 residues. The CDR3 spells CASLGLAGGGGEQFF. The CDR3 DNA sequence: TGTGCCAGCTTGGGACTAGCGGGAGGAGGGGGTGAGCAGTTCTTC.

The V and J genes are TRBV27 and TRBJ1-4, with TRBD1 matching over 9 bases. The CDR3 totals 14 residues. Germline assignment: CDR1 MNHEY and CDR2 SMNVEV (reference sequence). The trim removed 5 bases at V and 8 bases at J, leaving 6 bases unmatched. The CDR3 DNA is TGTGCCAGCAGTCTCCAACAGGGGGCGGAAAAACTGTTTTTT. It yields the protein CASSLQQGAEKLFF.

V and J are TRBV5-1 and TRBJ1-6; a possible D gene is TRBD1 (6 bases). CDR3 length equals 16 residues. The germline V and J ends were trimmed by 3 bases and 10 bases, with 20 bases remaining between them. CDR1 is SGHRS and CDR2 is YFSETQ in the germline V gene. The CDR3 loop is CASSSPTGNERSPLHF. CDR3 coding DNA: TGCGCCAGCAGCTCCCCGACAGGCAATGAGCGATCACCCCTCCACTTT.

The rearrangement joins TRBV9 to TRBJ2-3, with D possibly being TRBD2 (5 bases). Trimming removed 4 bases from V and 0 bases from J, with 15 bases in between. The CDR3 is 16 residues long. The germline V gene encodes CDR1 SGDLS and CDR2 YYNGEE. The CDR3 region is CASSPPAAASTDTQYF. CDR3 DNA: TGTGCCAGCAGCCCCCCTGCAGCGGCTAGCACAGATACGCAGTATTTT.

This chain connects TRBV28 to TRBJ2-2; D is ambiguous. V shed 4 bases and J shed 2 bases, with 11 bases lying between them. CDR3 length equals 15 residues. The germline gives CDR1 MDHEN, CDR2 SYDVKM. The CDR3 DNA reads TGTGCCAGCAGTTCACCGGCGGTAAACACCGGGGAGCTGTTTTTT. Protein sequence: CASSSPAVNTGELFF.

This clone turned up a few times. V gene TRBV28 combines with J gene TRBJ1-2; D not resolved. The germline V gene has CDR1 MDHEN and CDR2 SYDVKM. There are 14 residues in the CDR3. V gave up 7 bases and J gave up 1 base, with 13 bases separating them. The CDR3: CASTLPVVNYGYTF. The CDR3 nucleotides read TGTGCCAGCACTCTCCCCGTCGTTAACTATGGCTACACCTTC.

The CDR3 spells CASGNFQGLNQPQHF. CDR3 bases: TGTGCTAGTGGAAACTTCCAGGGACTGAATCAGCCCCAGCATTTT. The chain couples TRBV12-5 to TRBJ1-5, with TRBD1 as a possible D gene (5 bases). The germline V gene encodes CDR1 LGHNT and CDR2 FRNRAP. This CDR3 spans 15 amino acids. V was trimmed by 6 bases and J by 4 bases, leaving 16 bases between them.

The genes are TRBV19 and TRBJ2-7; 7 bases map to TRBD1. J gave up 4 bases and V 7 bases, and 10 bases lay outside the gene matches. Per germline, CDR1 LNHDA and CDR2 SQIVND (reference sequence). This CDR3 has 14 amino acids. CDR3 amino acids: CASTQTGYSYEQYF. In DNA form, the CDR3 reads TGTGCCAGTACACAGACAGGGTATAGTTACGAGCAGTACTTC. Full variable domain (remainder filled in from reference TRBV19 and TRBJ2-7): DGGITQSPKYLFRKEGQNVTLSCEQNLNHDAMYWYRQDPGQGLRLIYYSQIVNDFQKGDIAEGYSVSREKKESFPLTVTSAQKNPTAFYLCASTQTGYSYEQYFGPGTRLTVT.

This sequence joins TRBV5-4 and TRBJ2-1; D perhaps matches TRBD2 (6 bases). The CDR3 is 15 residues long. The germline V and J ends were trimmed by 4 bases and 5 bases, with 16 bases remaining between them. Looked up from germline, CDR1 is SGHNT and CDR2 is YYREEE (reference sequence). The CDR3 reads CASSPTGGLDNEQFF. CDR3 DNA sequence: TGTGCCAGCAGCCCAACCGGGGGACTTGACAATGAGCAGTTCTTC.

V gene TRBV15 combines with J gene TRBJ1-3; 7 bases agree with TRBD1. This CDR3 is built from 17 residues. Looked up from germline, CDR1 is LNHNV and CDR2 is YYDKDF (reference sequence). The V gene end was trimmed by 3 bases and the J gene end by 2 bases; junction bases not matched to a gene: 10. CDR3 DNA sequence: TGTGCCACCAGCAGGGGGCGGAACGACAGGGCTGGAAACACCATATATTTT. This translates into CATSRGRNDRAGNTIYF.

The chain combines TRBV5-4 with TRBJ1-2; D is unclear. The germline V gene has CDR1 SGHNT and CDR2 YYREEE (reference sequence). CDR3 length: 14 residues. Trimming took 1 base from V and 3 from J, leaving 10 bases between them. DNA of the CDR3: TGTGCCAGCAGCTTGCGGACTGGGGACTATGGCTACACCTTC. Translating it yields CASSLRTGDYGYTF.

This clone was picked up one time. J is TRBJ2-3 and V is TRBV5-1, with 13 positions matching TRBD2. The CDR3 sequence is 14 residues long. The germline gives CDR1 SGHRS, CDR2 YFSETQ. The trim removed 4 bases at V and 12 bases at J, leaving 8 bases unmatched. This CDR3 is CASSPGLAGSRQYF. CDR3 bases: TGCGCCAGCAGCCCGGGACTAGCGGGGTCCCGCCAGTATTTT.

The gene calls are TRBV6-5 and TRBJ2-2; D call uncertain. In germline, CDR1 is MNHEY, CDR2 SVGAGI. V was trimmed by 10 bases and J by 4 bases, leaving 13 bases between them. The CDR3 contains 13 residues. The CDR3 bases are TGTGCCACCCGTGCGGTGAGCACCGGGGAGCTGTTTTTT. As protein: CATRAVSTGELFF.

The chain couples TRBV30 to TRBJ2-7; weak D call: TRBD1 (6 bases). The CDR3 runs to 15 residues. The V and J ends lost 1 base and 0 bases respectively, with 13 bases between them. CDR1 GTSNPN and CDR2 SVGIG come from the germline V gene (reference sequence). The CDR3 region is CAWSAGHLNSYEQYF. In DNA, the CDR3 is TGTGCCTGGAGTGCGGGACATCTTAACTCCTACGAGCAGTACTTC.

The CDR3 bases are TGTGCCAGCAGCCAGGTGACAGGGATGCTACACTATGGCTACACCTTC. Translated, it gives CASSQVTGMLHYGYTF. The chain carries TRBV3-1 (or the pseudogene TRBV3-2) and TRBJ1-2, with TRBD1 matching over 7 bases. This CDR3 contains 16 residues. Germline lookup yields CDR1 LGHDT and CDR2 YNNKEL (reference sequence). J was trimmed by 3 bases and V by 3 bases; bases with no gene match: 10.

The chain is built from TRBV9 and TRBJ2-1; possibly TRBD1 for D (6 bases). Trimming cost V 4 bases and J 0 bases, with 11 bases left between them. The germline V gene encodes CDR1 SGDLS and CDR2 YYNGEE. The CDR3 covers 15 residues. The CDR3 loop reads CASSPRTASYNEQFF. The CDR3 DNA follows: TGTGCCAGCAGCCCTCGGACAGCCTCCTACAATGAGCAGTTCTTC.

The chain recombines TRBV5-5 with TRBJ1-5; possible D gene TRBD1, 6 bases. The CDR3 loop spans 13 amino acids. Trimming left V 4 bases short and J 6 bases short, with 11 bases between. Germline CDR1 is SGHKS and CDR2 is YYEKEE (reference sequence). Here the CDR3 DNA reads TGTGCCAGCAGCGACACAGGGCGTCAGCCCCAGCATTTT. Translation gives CASSDTGRQPQHF.

This chain uses TRBV7-3 with TRBJ2-7; 13 bases line up with TRBD2. After removal of 5 bases from V and 4 bases from J, the junction contained 5 bases not matched to a gene. Germline CDR1 SGHTA, CDR2 FQGTGA. The length of the CDR3 is 15 residues. The CDR3 here is CASSEGLAGQYEQYF. CDR3 nucleotide sequence: TGTGCCAGCAGCGAGGGACTAGCGGGACAATACGAGCAGTACTTC.

The chain joins TRBV15 to TRBJ2-2; D possibly corresponds to TRBD1 (6 bases). The V end was cut by 1 base, the J end by 0 bases, with 9 bases between. CDR3 length equals 16 residues. Germline V lookup: CDR1 LNHNV, CDR2 YYDKDF (reference sequence). Written as DNA, the CDR3 is TGTGCCACCAGCAGAGTGAAGGGGGCGAACACCGGGGAGCTGTTTTTT. Translation: CATSRVKGANTGELFF.

The chain recombines TRBV7-9 with TRBJ1-4, with a tentative D call TRBD1 (5 bases). Deletions cut 2 bases from V and 6 bases from J, with 10 bases between. The CDR3 extends over 14 amino acids. Germline V gene data show CDR1 as SEHNR and CDR2 as FQNEAQ (reference sequence). CDR3 sequence (DNA): TGTGCCAGCAGCTTATCAGGAGGGGATGAAAAACTGTTTTTT. The encoded protein is CASSLSGGDEKLFF.

The chain recombines TRBV7-9 with TRBJ2-5; 12 bases agree with TRBD1. V lost 3 bases to trimming and J lost 4 bases; unmatched junction nucleotides: 3. This CDR3 contains 15 residues. The germline CDR1 and CDR2 sequences are SEHNR and FQNEAQ (reference sequence). CDR3 sequence (DNA): TGTGCCAGCAGCTTCGGGACAGGGGGCGGAGAGACCCAGTACTTC. Translated, it gives CASSFGTGGGETQYF.

The chain has TRBV25-1 and TRBJ1-6, with TRBD1 matching 7 bases. The germline V gene has CDR1 MGHDK and CDR2 SYGVNS. This CDR3 is built from 17 residues. The junction had 12 bases not matched to a gene; V was cut back by 6 bases and J by 4 bases. For the CDR3, the DNA is TGTGCCAGCAGAGAGACAGGGATTATGGGGTATAATTCACCCCTCCACTTT. Its protein is CASRETGIMGYNSPLHF.

This sequence joins TRBV5-8 and TRBJ2-2; 10 bases agree with TRBD1. The V segment lost 4 bases and the J segment 7 bases; nucleotides outside the gene matches: 1. The CDR3 has 13 residues. Germline values: CDR1 SGHTS, CDR2 YDEGEE. The CDR3 sequence: CASSGTGDGELFF. In DNA form, the CDR3 reads TGTGCCAGCAGCGGGACAGGGGACGGGGAGCTGTTTTTT.

The rearrangement joins TRBV19 to TRBJ1-4; possible D gene TRBD1, 6 bases. The CDR3 has 17 amino acids. Germline V gene sequence: CDR1 LNHDA, CDR2 SQIVND (reference sequence). The V end lost 3 bases, the J end lost 8 bases, and 22 bases lay between the germline ends. The CDR3 nucleotides are TGTGCCAGTAGTATGGGGGGGGCGCGGGACAACAGCGAAAAACTGTTTTTT. Amino acid sequence: CASSMGGARDNSEKLFF.

The CDR3 DNA sequence: TGCGCCAGCAGCACCGGACAGTGGAACACTGAAGCTTTCTTT. It codes for CASSTGQWNTEAFF. V is TRBV5-1 and J is TRBJ1-1, with D possibly TRBD1 on 6 matching bases. CDR1 is SGHRS, CDR2 YFSETQ, per germline. CDR3 length: 14 residues. The ends were cut back, 4 bases at V and 1 base at J, with 11 bases in the middle.

The chain recombines TRBV27 with TRBJ2-5, with 7 bases fitting TRBD2. Trimming removed 6 bases from V and 2 bases from J; junction bases left unmatched: 15. CDR3 length: 17 residues. Germline V gene sequence: CDR1 MNHEY, CDR2 SMNVEV (reference sequence). The CDR3 DNA sequence: TGTGCCAGCAGAGCTGAGGGGATTGGCGGGAGTCAAGAGACCCAGTACTTC. The encoded protein is CASRAEGIGGSQETQYF.

This clone has just a few counts. This chain joins TRBV6-1 and TRBJ2-7; D uncertain. This CDR3 is 12 amino acids long. V lost 1 base, J lost 3 bases, and 4 bases lay in between. Germline loops: CDR1 MNHNS, CDR2 SASEGT. The CDR3 DNA reads TGTGCCAGCAGTGAAGGAGACTACGAGCAGTACTTC. Protein product: CASSEGDYEQYF.

The chain combines TRBV28 with TRBJ1-1, with TRBD1 matching over 8 bases. Per the germline V gene, CDR1 is MDHEN and CDR2 is SYDVKM. This CDR3 comprises 18 residues. Unmatched junction bases numbered 19, after V lost 6 bases and J lost 4 bases. The CDR3 nucleotides are TGTGCCAGCAGCCCCGGAGCGACAGGGGTGTTGGTAAGCACTGAAGCTTTCTTT. It codes for CASSPGATGVLVSTEAFF.

The rearrangement joins TRBV29-1 to TRBJ2-7, with a possible D match to TRBD2 (5 bases). The CDR3 is made up of 15 amino acids. Per germline, CDR1 SQVTM and CDR2 ANQGSEA. Trimming left V 0 bases short and J 2 bases short, with 14 bases between. The DNA for the CDR3 is TGCAGCGTTGAAGATCGGGCAGCGGCACCCTACGAGCAGTACTTC. It yields the protein CSVEDRAAAPYEQYF.

V is TRBV18 and J is TRBJ2-5; no firm D call. V lost 5 bases, J lost 0 bases, and 13 bases lay in between. This CDR3 contains 15 residues. From germline, CDR1 is KGHSH and CDR2 LQKENI. CDR3 nucleotides: TGTGCCAGCTCATACCAAACAACAGACCAAGAGACCCAGTACTTC. Amino acids: CASSYQTTDQETQYF.

This clone appeared a single time. The rearrangement uses TRBV5-8 and TRBJ2-3, with TRBD1 identical over 8 bases. In germline, CDR1 is SGHTS, CDR2 YDEGEE. The CDR3 length is 15 residues. After removal of 1 base from V and 3 bases from J, the junction contained 4 bases not matched to a gene. This CDR3 reads CASSLYGQGTDTQYF. The CDR3 DNA follows: TGTGCCAGCAGCTTGTACGGACAGGGAACAGATACGCAGTATTTT. Together with reference TRBV5-8 and TRBJ2-3, the CDR3 gives the full variable domain: EAGVTQSPTHLIKTRGQQATLRCSPISGHTSVYWYQQALGLGLQFLLWYDEGEERNRGNFPPRFSGRQFPNYSSELNVNALELEDSALYLCASSLYGQGTDTQYFGPGTRLTVL.

The V and J genes are TRBV3-1 (or the pseudogene TRBV3-2) and TRBJ2-7, with D tentatively TRBD1 (6 bases). V was shortened by 1 base and J by 2 bases, with 12 bases between the two germline ends. CDR1 and CDR2 (germline): LGHDT, YNNKEL (reference sequence). The CDR3 runs to 15 residues. The CDR3 is CASSQGTTGAYEQYF. The CDR3 DNA is TGTGCCAGCAGCCAAGGAACGACAGGTGCCTACGAGCAGTACTTC.